The 10 T cell receptor beta chains listed next were all sequenced from one sample in a study of OX40 agonist ivuxolimab in advanced cancers. TCRdb's copy holds only in-frame clones and misses some; the assay was immunoSEQ multiplex PCR. Among some 110,000 clones listed, approximately 90% were seen once. The sample in question was CD4+ or CD8+ T cells sorted from blood, obtained in a trial of the OX40 agonist ivuxolimab. These receptors all come from an adult with an advanced solid tumor such as melanoma, head and neck, liver or kidney cancer.

This CDR3 reads CASSLVGTGDTEAFF. Here the CDR3 DNA reads TGTGCCAGCAGCTTAGTCGGGACAGGGGACACTGAAGCTTTCTTT. The gene calls are TRBV7-2 and TRBJ1-1, with 10 bases aligning to TRBD1. The germline CDR1 and CDR2 sequences are SGHTA and FQGNSA. V shed 1 base, J shed 3 bases, and the junction held 2 bases outside the gene matches. The CDR3 runs to 15 residues.

The table lists this clone with a count of one. V usage is TRBV5-1 and J usage is TRBJ2-5, with TRBD1 as a possible D gene (5 bases). This CDR3 contains 15 residues. CDR1 is SGHRS and CDR2 is YFSETQ in the germline V gene. Trimming took off 0 bases at V and 2 bases at J, with 11 bases between the two ends. Here the CDR3 DNA reads TGCGCCAGCAGCTTGGCCCCAGGGATACAAGAGACCCAGTACTTC. Protein product: CASSLAPGIQETQYF.

For the CDR3, the DNA is TGTGCCAGCAGCTTAACAAATGAGCTGGGAGGCACTGAAGCTTTCTTT. Translated: CASSLTNELGGTEAFF. This sequence joins TRBV7-8 and TRBJ1-1; D is unresolved. This CDR3 region has 16 residues. The V end lost 2 bases, the J end lost 4 bases, and 17 bases lay between the germline ends. Germline V CDR1 and CDR2: SGHVS, FQNEAQ.

The chain links TRBV19 to TRBJ1-1, with D maybe TRBD1 (6 bases). Germline V CDR1 and CDR2: LNHDA, SQIVND (reference sequence). CDR3 length: 13 residues. V shed 5 bases and J shed 6 bases, with 13 bases lying between them. CDR3 DNA: TGTGCCAGTAGTGTCAGGGGAGGTTCTGAAGCTTTCTTT. Translating gives CASSVRGGSEAFF. Filled out from reference TRBV19 and TRBJ1-1, the complete variable domain reads DGGITQSPKYLFRKEGQNVTLSCEQNLNHDAMYWYRQDPGQGLRLIYYSQIVNDFQKGDIAEGYSVSREKKESFPLTVTSAQKNPTAFYLCASSVRGGSEAFFGQGTRLTVV.

For the CDR3, the DNA is TGCGCCAGCAGCTTGAAACCTGGTAGCCTAGCGGGGTTCAACACCGGGGAGCTGTTTTTT. Amino acid sequence: CASSLKPGSLAGFNTGELFF. V gene TRBV5-1 combines with J gene TRBJ2-2, with 9 bases matching TRBD2. From germline, CDR1 is SGHRS and CDR2 YFSETQ. The ends lost 1 base at V and 2 bases at J; junction bases unmatched: 15. There are 20 residues in the CDR3.

This chain joins TRBV28 and TRBJ1-4, with unresolved D. The CDR3 runs to 11 residues. Per the germline V gene, CDR1 is MDHEN and CDR2 is SYDVKM. V was cut by 4 bases and J by 14 bases, with 11 bases left in between. CDR3 region: CASSSVTLLFF. The CDR3 DNA reads TGTGCCAGCAGTTCGGTGACACTCCTGTTTTTT.

This clone was found once. Sequence at one end of the junction differs from germline and may be a read error. Other DNA sequences in the same sample also yield this CDR3. The chain combines TRBV7-7 with TRBJ2-5; either TRBD1 or TRBD2 may supply D (6 bases each). The CDR3 is 13 amino acids. CDR1 is SSHAT, CDR2 FNYEAQ, per germline (reference sequence). The CDR3 region has the DNA TGTGCTAGCAGACAGGAGGGGAGTAGGACCCAGTACTTC. It specifies CASRQEGSRTQYF.

J is TRBJ2-5 and V is TRBV5-1; a weak D match, TRBD1 (5 bases). The CDR3 loop spans 16 amino acids. CDR1 is SGHRS, CDR2 YFSETQ, per germline. V was pared by 3 bases and J by 3 bases, with 18 bases between. CDR3 amino acids: CASSYRPFRGEETQYF. The CDR3 DNA follows: TGCGCCAGCAGCTACCGGCCTTTTAGGGGTGAAGAGACCCAGTACTTC.

The chain employs TRBV5-1 and TRBJ2-2, with TRBD1 identical over 9 bases. The CDR3 totals 16 residues. From germline, CDR1 is SGHRS and CDR2 YFSETQ. V lost 4 bases and J lost 5; bases outside the gene matches: 9. CDR3 coding DNA: TGCGCCAGCAGCCCAGAGGGACAGGGACGTACCGGGGAGCTGTTTTTT. This gives the protein CASSPEGQGRTGELFF.

This clone was found once. The chain is built from TRBV5-1 and TRBJ2-7, with D perhaps matching TRBD1 or TRBD2 (6 bases each). From germline, CDR1 is SGHRS and CDR2 YFSETQ. CDR3 size: 14 residues. Trimming removed 1 base from V and 3 bases from J, with 11 bases in between. CDR3 amino acids: CASSLTEGGYEQYF. CDR3 sequence (DNA): TGCGCCAGCAGCTTGACGGAGGGGGGCTACGAGCAGTACTTC.